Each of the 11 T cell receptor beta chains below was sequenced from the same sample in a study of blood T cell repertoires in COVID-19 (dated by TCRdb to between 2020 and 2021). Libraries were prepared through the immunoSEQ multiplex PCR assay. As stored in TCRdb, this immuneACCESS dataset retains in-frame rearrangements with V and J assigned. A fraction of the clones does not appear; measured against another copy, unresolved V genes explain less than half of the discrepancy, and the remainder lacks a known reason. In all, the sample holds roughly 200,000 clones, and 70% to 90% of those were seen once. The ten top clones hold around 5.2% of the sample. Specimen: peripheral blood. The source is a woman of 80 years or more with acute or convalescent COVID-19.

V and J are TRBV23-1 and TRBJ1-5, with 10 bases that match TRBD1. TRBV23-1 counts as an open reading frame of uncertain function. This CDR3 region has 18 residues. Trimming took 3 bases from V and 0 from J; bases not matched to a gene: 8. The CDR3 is CASSQAGTGDGSNQPQHF. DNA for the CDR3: TGCGCCAGCAGTCAGGCCGGGACAGGGGACGGTAGCAATCAGCCCCAGCATTTT.

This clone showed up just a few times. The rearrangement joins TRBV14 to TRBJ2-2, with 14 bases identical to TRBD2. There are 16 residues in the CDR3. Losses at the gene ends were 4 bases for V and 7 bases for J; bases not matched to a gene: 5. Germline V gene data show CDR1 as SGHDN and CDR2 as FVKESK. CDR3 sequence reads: CASSPGTSGRIGELFF. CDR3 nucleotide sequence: TGTGCCAGCAGCCCCGGGACTAGCGGGAGAATCGGGGAGCTGTTTTTT.

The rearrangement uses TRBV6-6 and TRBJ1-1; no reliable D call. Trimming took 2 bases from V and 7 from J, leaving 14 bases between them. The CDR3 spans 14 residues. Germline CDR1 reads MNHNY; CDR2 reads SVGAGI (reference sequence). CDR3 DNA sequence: TGTGCCAGCAGTTACCCAAACGGAGTCGATGAAGCTTTCTTT. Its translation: CASSYPNGVDEAFF.

The CDR3 loop is CASSESPGGATPYEQYF. The CDR3 DNA sequence: TGCGCCAGCAGTGAGTCCCCGGGGGGCGCAACCCCCTACGAGCAGTACTTC. This rearrangement joins TRBV10-1 to TRBJ2-7, with D possibly matching TRBD2 (7 bases). This CDR3 has 17 residues. Germline assignment: CDR1 WNHNN and CDR2 SYGVQD (reference sequence). Trimming left V 0 bases short and J 2 bases short, with 17 bases between.

CDR3 coding DNA: TGTGCCAGCAGCGCGACAGGTAATCAGCCCCAGCATTTT. It codes for CASSATGNQPQHF. The chain uses TRBV2 and TRBJ1-5, with a possible D match to TRBD1 (6 bases). This CDR3 comprises 13 residues. Germline CDR1 SNHLY, CDR2 FYNNEI. Deletions cut 6 bases from V and 4 bases from J, with 10 bases between.

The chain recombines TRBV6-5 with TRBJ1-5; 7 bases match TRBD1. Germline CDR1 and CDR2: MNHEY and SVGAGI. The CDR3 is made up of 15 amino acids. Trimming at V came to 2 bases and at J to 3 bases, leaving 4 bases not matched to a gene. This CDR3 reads CASSYEGAPNQPQHF. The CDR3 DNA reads TGTGCCAGCAGTTACGAGGGGGCCCCCAATCAGCCCCAGCATTTT.

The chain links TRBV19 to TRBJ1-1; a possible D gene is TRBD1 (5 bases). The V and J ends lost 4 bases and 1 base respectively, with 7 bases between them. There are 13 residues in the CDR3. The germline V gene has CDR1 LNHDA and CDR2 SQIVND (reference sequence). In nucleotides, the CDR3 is TGTGCCAGTAGTACCGGGGGGAACACTGAAGCTTTCTTT. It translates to CASSTGGNTEAFF.

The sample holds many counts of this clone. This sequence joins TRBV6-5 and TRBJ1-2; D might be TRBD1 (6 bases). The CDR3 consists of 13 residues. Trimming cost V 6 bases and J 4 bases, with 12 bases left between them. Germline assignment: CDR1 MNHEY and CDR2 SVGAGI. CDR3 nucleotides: TGTGCCAGCAGAATGACAGGTTCCTATGGCTACACCTTC. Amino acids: CASRMTGSYGYTF.

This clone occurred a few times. The chain's CDR3 is CASSYTGGGYTF. The CDR3 nucleotides read TGTGCCAGCAGTTACACAGGCGGAGGCTACACCTTC. The V gene is TRBV6-6, the J gene TRBJ1-2, with D possibly TRBD1 on 5 matching bases. CDR3 length equals 12 residues. Germline V gene lookup returns CDR1 MNHNY and CDR2 SVGAGI (reference sequence). Trimming pared 2 bases from V and 8 bases from J, leaving 9 bases between.

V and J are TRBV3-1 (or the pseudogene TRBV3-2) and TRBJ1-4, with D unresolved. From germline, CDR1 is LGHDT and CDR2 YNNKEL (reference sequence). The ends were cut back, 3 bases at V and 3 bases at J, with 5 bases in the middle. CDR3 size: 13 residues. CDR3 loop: CASSHHSNEKLFF. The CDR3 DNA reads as TGTGCCAGCAGCCATCATTCTAATGAAAAACTGTTTTTT.

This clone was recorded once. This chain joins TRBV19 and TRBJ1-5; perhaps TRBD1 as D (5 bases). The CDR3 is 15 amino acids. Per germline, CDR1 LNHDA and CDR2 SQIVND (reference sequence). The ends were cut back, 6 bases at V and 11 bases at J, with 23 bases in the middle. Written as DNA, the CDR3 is TGTGCCAGTAGCCTACCCCGAGGCAGGGCGTCCGCCCAGCATTTT. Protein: CASSLPRGRASAQHF.